Each of the 28 T cell receptor beta chains below was sequenced from the same sample in a study of CD8 T cells in Susac syndrome. Random hexamers were used to reverse transcribe an amount of about 0.5 to 1 ug RNA. TCRdb redid the calling of the immunoSEQ multiplex PCR reads with MiXCR, one entry per CDR3 protein. This table holds about 83,000 distinct CDR3 sequences, about 96% found once. Sequenced input: CD8+ T cells from PBMCs. The receptors shown here come from a human donor with Susac syndrome.

This clonotype has only one observation. The V gene is TRBV25-1, the J gene TRBJ2-2; 7 bases map to TRBD1. Trimming at V came to 6 bases and at J to 7 bases, leaving 5 bases not matched to a gene. This CDR3 is 13 amino acids long. In germline, CDR1 is MGHDK, CDR2 SYGVNS. The CDR3 DNA reads as TGTGCCAGCAGGGAAGGGGGCTACGGGGAGCTGTTTTTT. Protein product: CASREGGYGELFF.

The V gene is TRBV9, the J gene TRBJ2-6; D gene ambiguous. Germline lookup yields CDR1 SGDLS and CDR2 YYNGEE. The CDR3 covers 15 residues. The V and J ends lost 1 base and 0 bases respectively, with 5 bases between them. The CDR3 loop is CASSVSSSGANVLTF. DNA for the CDR3: TGTGCCAGCAGCGTATCGAGCTCTGGGGCCAACGTCCTGACTTTC.

The chain links TRBV5-1 to TRBJ2-1, with unresolved D. The germline V and J ends were trimmed by 0 bases and 3 bases, with 7 bases remaining between them. Germline assignment: CDR1 SGHRS and CDR2 YFSETQ. The CDR3 consists of 14 residues. The CDR3 loop reads CASSLAENYNEQFF. CDR3 coding DNA: TGCGCCAGCAGCTTGGCAGAAAACTACAATGAGCAGTTCTTC.

V gene TRBV5-1 combines with J gene TRBJ1-2; D is uncertain. Looked up from germline, CDR1 is SGHRS and CDR2 is YFSETQ. Trimming removed 0 bases from V and 4 bases from J, with 7 bases in between. The CDR3 is 13 residues long. The DNA of the CDR3 is TGCGCCAGCAGCTTGGAAGGGTTCTATGGCTACACCTTC. This encodes CASSLEGFYGYTF.

This clonotype turned up a few times. For the CDR3, the DNA is TGTGCCAGCTCGACAGGTCTCGAGGAGCAGTACTTC. This encodes CASSTGLEEQYF. The chain links TRBV6-2 or TRBV6-3 to TRBJ2-7; tentative D call: TRBD1 (6 bases). The germline CDR1 and CDR2 sequences are MNHEY and SVGEGT. The CDR3 contains 12 residues. Trimming cost V 8 bases and J 7 bases, with 15 bases left between them.

The V gene is TRBV11-2, the J gene TRBJ2-6; maybe TRBD1 (5 bases). Deletions cut 3 bases from V and 0 bases from J, with 18 bases between. Germline V CDR1 and CDR2: SGHAT, FQNNGV. The CDR3 consists of 19 residues. CDR3 sequence (DNA): TGTGCCAGCAGCTTTACTATCGGTACAGGTCCCTCTGGGGCCAACGTCCTGACTTTC. This encodes CASSFTIGTGPSGANVLTF.

The chain has TRBV20-1 and TRBJ1-6; D is perhaps TRBD1 (5 bases). Trimming removed 5 bases from V and 3 bases from J, with 8 bases in between. The germline gives CDR1 DFQATT, CDR2 SNEGSKA (reference sequence). The length of the CDR3 is 13 residues. CDR3 in amino acids: CSAWDGYNSPLHF. CDR3 DNA: TGCAGTGCTTGGGACGGCTATAATTCACCCCTCCACTTT.

V is TRBV6-6 and J is TRBJ2-1; possible D gene TRBD2, 5 bases. CDR3 length equals 14 residues. Looked up from germline, CDR1 is MNHNY and CDR2 is SVGAGI (reference sequence). V lost 6 bases, J lost 8 bases, and 17 bases lay in between. In nucleotides, the CDR3 is TGTGCCAGCAGCCCCTCGCGACTATCCGATGAGCAGTTCTTC. Translation: CASSPSRLSDEQFF.

The genes are TRBV12-3 or TRBV12-4 and TRBJ1-1; 11 bases are a match to TRBD1. This CDR3 is 14 amino acids long. V shed 8 bases and J 4 bases; nucleotides not matched to a gene: 6. In nucleotides, the CDR3 is TGTGCCAGCGGGGACAGGGGGATGGGCACTGAAGCTTTCTTT. Translating gives CASGDRGMGTEAFF.

The V gene is TRBV27, the J gene TRBJ1-1; D call uncertain. This CDR3 is 13 amino acids long. Germline V CDR1 and CDR2: MNHEY, SMNVEV (reference sequence). Trimming removed 3 bases at V and 0 bases at J, with 5 bases between. CDR3 nucleotides: TGTGCCAGCAGTTTTCGGATGAACACTGAAGCTTTCTTT. Its translation: CASSFRMNTEAFF.

This sequence joins TRBV4-3 and TRBJ2-7, with 8 bases matching TRBD1. V lost 1 base and J lost 4; bases outside the gene matches: 3. The CDR3 has 14 amino acids. Germline values: CDR1 LGHNA, CDR2 YSLEER. CDR3 coding DNA: TGCGCCAGCAGCCAAGGGGGACAGGAATACGAGCAGTACGTC. This sequence encodes CASSQGGQEYEQYV.

The chain uses TRBV24-1 and TRBJ2-6; D is possibly TRBD2 (5 bases). Trimming removed 5 bases at V and 4 bases at J, with 14 bases between. The CDR3 length is 16 residues. CDR1 and CDR2 from the germline V gene are KGHDR and SFDVKD. CDR3 in amino acids: CATSVQRGPGANVLTF. The DNA of the CDR3 is TGTGCCACCAGTGTACAAAGAGGGCCAGGGGCCAACGTCCTGACTTTC.

The chain links TRBV27 to TRBJ2-7, with 8 bases lining up with TRBD1. V lost 6 bases, J lost 0 bases, and 7 bases stayed unmatched. This CDR3 has 15 residues. CDR1 is MNHEY, CDR2 SMNVEV, per germline (reference sequence). The CDR3 protein is CASSSGQGGSYEQYV. The CDR3 bases are TGTGCCAGCAGCTCAGGACAGGGTGGCTCCTACGAGCAGTACGTC.

This chain joins TRBV2 and TRBJ2-2, with 7 bases aligning to TRBD2. Germline V gene data show CDR1 as SNHLY and CDR2 as FYNNEI. J lost 1 base, V lost 1 base, and 3 bases had no gene match. CDR3 length: 16 amino acids. CDR3 in amino acids: CASSEVASGNTGELFF. The CDR3 DNA reads as TGTGCCAGCAGTGAAGTGGCTAGCGGGAACACCGGGGAGCTGTTTTTT.

This chain connects TRBV2 to TRBJ2-5; the D gene is possibly TRBD1 (5 bases). Germline values: CDR1 SNHLY, CDR2 FYNNEI. This CDR3 spans 14 amino acids. V was shortened by 3 bases and J by 2 bases, with 10 bases between the two germline ends. CDR3: CASSDRVYQETQYF. The CDR3 nucleotides read TGTGCCAGCAGTGACAGGGTTTATCAAGAGACCCAGTACTTC.

The chain combines TRBV19 with TRBJ2-1; 8 bases are a match to TRBD2. This CDR3 is built from 15 residues. Germline trimming cut 4 bases from V and 6 bases from J; bases unmatched to any gene: 8. Looked up from germline, CDR1 is LNHDA and CDR2 is SQIVND (reference sequence). The DNA for the CDR3 is TGTGCCAGTAGTAGGAGCGGGGGTTCTCTCAATGAGCAGTTCTTC. Protein: CASSRSGGSLNEQFF.

The chain couples TRBV7-9 to TRBJ2-5, with 7 bases identical to TRBD2. CDR1 is SEHNR, CDR2 FQNEAQ, per germline (reference sequence). The junction had 15 bases not matched to a gene; V was cut back by 6 bases and J by 5 bases. CDR3 length: 16 amino acids. The DNA of the CDR3 is TGTGCCAGCAGACACCAGCGGGACGTTGAAAGGGAGACCCAGTACTTC. It specifies CASRHQRDVERETQYF.

The V call is TRBV28, the J call TRBJ2-5, with 8 bases aligning to TRBD1. Losses at the gene ends were 4 bases for V and 2 bases for J; bases not matched to a gene: 9. From germline, CDR1 is MDHEN and CDR2 SYDVKM. This CDR3 has 16 amino acids. CDR3 region: CASSSTAGGWQETQYF. The CDR3, as DNA: TGTGCCAGCAGTTCTACCGCAGGGGGCTGGCAAGAGACCCAGTACTTC. The entire variable domain, with the rest obtained from reference TRBV28 and TRBJ2-5, is as follows: DVKVTQSSRYLVKRTGEKVFLECVQDMDHENMFWYRQDPGLGLRLIYFSYDVKMKEKGDIPEGYSVSREKKERFSLILESASTNQTSMYLCASSSTAGGWQETQYFGPGTRLLVL.

The CDR3: CSVEEPWITGNTIYF. The CDR3 DNA reads TGCAGCGTTGAAGAACCTTGGATAACGGGAAACACCATATATTTT. V and J are TRBV29-1 and TRBJ1-3; no reliable D call. Per germline, CDR1 SQVTM and CDR2 ANQGSEA. V lost 0 bases, J lost 4 bases, and 13 bases lay in between. CDR3 size: 15 residues.

This rearrangement joins TRBV6-2 or TRBV6-3 to TRBJ2-7, with TRBD1 matching 8 bases. Looked up from germline, CDR1 is MNHEY and CDR2 is SVGEGT. The CDR3 extends over 13 amino acids. The junction had 6 bases not matched to a gene; V was cut back by 6 bases and J by 5 bases. The CDR3: CASSPRGLDEQYF. The CDR3 DNA sequence: TGTGCCAGCAGCCCCAGGGGGCTAGACGAGCAGTACTTC.

The V and J genes are TRBV13 and TRBJ2-1; D possibly corresponds to TRBD2 (6 bases). The CDR3 runs to 14 residues. V lost 7 bases and J lost 9, with 19 bases in between. Germline assignment: CDR1 PRHDT and CDR2 FYEKMQ (reference sequence). In DNA, the CDR3 is TGTGCCAGCAACGTGGGGGACTTTAGTCCTGAGCAGTTCTTC. Its protein is CASNVGDFSPEQFF. The variable domain in full, with the rest retrieved from reference TRBV13 and TRBJ2-1, is AAGVIQSPRHLIKEKRETATLKCYPIPRHDTVYWYQQGPGQDPQFLISFYEKMQSDKGSIPDRFSAQQFSDYHSELNMSSLELGDSALYFCASNVGDFSPEQFFGPGTRLTVL.

This CDR3 reads CASSSGTPYNEQFF. CDR3 nucleotides: TGTGCCAGCAGTTCCGGGACACCCTACAATGAGCAGTTCTTC. This chain joins TRBV12-3 or TRBV12-4 and TRBJ2-1, with D possibly TRBD1 on 6 matching bases. Trimming left V 4 bases short and J 2 bases short, with 9 bases between. This CDR3 is 14 amino acids long.

The CDR3 spells CASSTQGAETQYF. The CDR3 DNA reads TGTGCCAGCAGTACTCAGGGGGCTGAGACCCAGTACTTC. The chain recombines TRBV27 with TRBJ2-5; 8 bases align to TRBD1. V dropped 5 bases and J dropped 5; count of bases not matched to a gene: 4. Germline V CDR1 and CDR2: MNHEY, SMNVEV (reference sequence). This CDR3 is 13 amino acids long.

This sequence joins TRBV25-1 and TRBJ2-1; possible D gene TRBD1, 5 bases. Between the trimmed V and J ends, which lost 4 bases and 1 base, there was a span of 14 bases. Germline V gives CDR1 MGHDK, CDR2 SYGVNS. CDR3 length: 16 amino acids. The CDR3 spells CASSGLRGVSYNEQFF. Here the CDR3 DNA reads TGTGCCAGCAGTGGTTTAAGGGGTGTGTCCTACAATGAGCAGTTCTTC.

The chain links TRBV9 to TRBJ2-5; the match to TRBD1 covers 7 bases. The ends lost 1 base at V and 4 bases at J; junction bases unmatched: 1. Germline V gene sequence: CDR1 SGDLS, CDR2 YYNGEE. This CDR3 has 13 amino acids. CDR3 in amino acids: CASSVSGGETQYF. For the CDR3, the DNA is TGTGCCAGCAGCGTATCAGGGGGAGAGACCCAGTACTTC. Full variable domain (rest looked up from reference TRBV9 and TRBJ2-5): DSGVTQTPKHLITATGQRVTLRCSPRSGDLSVYWYQQSLDQGLQFLIQYYNGEERAKGNILERFSAQQFPDLHSELNLSSLELGDSALYFCASSVSGGETQYFGPGTRLLVL.

This sequence joins TRBV5-6 and TRBJ1-1; D is uncertain. This CDR3 spans 12 amino acids. V lost 4 bases, J lost 6 bases, and 10 bases lay in between. Germline CDR1 SGHDT, CDR2 YYEEEE. The CDR3 sequence is CASSAGEAEAFF. CDR3 DNA sequence: TGTGCCAGCAGCGCGGGAGAGGCTGAAGCTTTCTTT. The full variable domain, completed using reference TRBV5-6 and TRBJ1-1, is DAGVTQSPTHLIKTRGQQVTLRCSPKSGHDTVSWYQQALGQGPQFIFQYYEEEERQRGNFPDRFSGHQFPNYSSELNVNALLLGDSALYLCASSAGEAEAFFGQGTRLTVV.

V usage is TRBV29-1 and J usage is TRBJ1-2, with D unresolved. CDR1 and CDR2 (germline): SQVTM, ANQGSEA. There are 12 residues in the CDR3. V was pared by 5 bases and J by 7 bases, with 14 bases between. The chain's CDR3 is CSVTIPDGGYTF. For the CDR3, the DNA is TGCAGCGTTACCATTCCCGACGGTGGCTACACCTTC.

This chain connects TRBV20-1 to TRBJ2-5; 7 bases map to TRBD1. In germline, CDR1 is DFQATT, CDR2 SNEGSKA (reference sequence). The CDR3 sequence is 15 residues long. With V trimmed by 0 bases and J by 1 base, 5 bases remained unmatched. The CDR3: CSARDYGQAQETQYF. CDR3 bases: TGCAGTGCTAGAGATTATGGACAGGCCCAAGAGACCCAGTACTTC.